A single sample gave rise to the 22 T cell receptor beta chains below, sequenced in a study. TCRdb re-called the RT-PCR reads through MiXCR, storing one row per CDR3 protein. The sample holds around 700,000 distinct CDR3 sequences, 11% to 15% seen once. Sequencing was done on a sample of memory CD4+ T cells from blood. The source is a female donor in good health, serving as a healthy control.

Only a few counts were recorded for this clonotype. V and J are TRBV10-3 and TRBJ2-7; TRBD1 might be the D (5 bases). The germline CDR1 and CDR2 sequences are ENHRY and SYGVKD. This CDR3 has 13 residues. V was trimmed by 5 bases and J by 6 bases, leaving 14 bases between them. The CDR3 coding sequence is TGTGCCATCAGTAAAACGGACAAGCTCGAGCAGTACTTC. Protein sequence: CAISKTDKLEQYF.

This clonotype was recorded many times. In nucleotides, the CDR3 is TGCAGTGCTAGAGATCTCGACACCCCCGGGGCGACCCAGTACTTC. This translates into CSARDLDTPGATQYF. This chain links TRBV20-1 with TRBJ2-5, with D perhaps being TRBD1 or TRBD2 (5 bases each). CDR3 size: 15 residues. Germline CDR1 reads DFQATT; CDR2 reads SNEGSKA (reference sequence). V lost 0 bases and J lost 7, with 18 bases in between.

This sequence joins TRBV27 and TRBJ2-1; tentative D call: TRBD1 (6 bases). V lost 6 bases, J lost 3 bases, and 15 bases lay in between. The CDR3 runs 15 residues. Per the germline V gene, CDR1 is MNHEY and CDR2 is SMNVEV (reference sequence). CDR3 in DNA: TGTGCCAGCAGCGGACAGAATCTCTTCTACAATGAGCAGTTCTTC. Its protein product is CASSGQNLFYNEQFF.

This chain uses TRBV7-2 with TRBJ2-7; the D gene is possibly TRBD1 (6 bases). From germline, CDR1 is SGHTA and CDR2 FQGNSA. V was pared by 5 bases and J by 3 bases, with 14 bases between. The CDR3 loop spans 14 amino acids. CDR3 region: CASSKQGQFYEQYF. DNA of the CDR3: TGTGCCAGCAGCAAACAGGGTCAATTCTACGAGCAGTACTTC.

Only a few counts were recorded for this clonotype. The chain uses TRBV5-4 and TRBJ2-7; possibly TRBD1 for D (5 bases). Germline V lookup: CDR1 SGHNT, CDR2 YYREEE (reference sequence). The V gene lost 4 bases and the J gene lost 0 bases, with 14 bases spanning the gap. The CDR3 is 15 residues long. The DNA for the CDR3 is TGTGCCAGCAGCGGTGGGGCCACCTACTCCTACGAGCAGTACTTC. It translates to CASSGGATYSYEQYF.

Many counts were recorded for this clonotype. This chain joins TRBV20-1 and TRBJ2-1; 8 bases agree with TRBD2. Looked up from germline, CDR1 is DFQATT and CDR2 is SNEGSKA (reference sequence). Trimming took 7 bases from V and 4 from J; bases not matched to a gene: 9. The CDR3 contains 14 residues. This CDR3 is CSVPGLADYNEQFF. The DNA for the CDR3 is TGCAGTGTTCCAGGACTAGCAGATTACAATGAGCAGTTCTTC.

This clonotype occurred a few times. The chain has TRBV18 and TRBJ2-2; tentative D call: TRBD1 (6 bases). The germline V gene has CDR1 KGHSH and CDR2 LQKENI. The ends were cut back, 3 bases at V and 13 bases at J, with 15 bases in the middle. There are 13 residues in the CDR3. In nucleotides, the CDR3 is TGTGCCAGCTCACCCGACCGACAGGACCGGCTGTTTTTT. This gives the protein CASSPDRQDRLFF.

This clonotype has just a few counts. V gene TRBV7-2 combines with J gene TRBJ2-5; 9 bases map to TRBD2. Germline trimming cut 5 bases from V and 7 bases from J; bases unmatched to any gene: 14. There are 16 residues in the CDR3. Germline CDR1 and CDR2: SGHTA and FQGNSA. The CDR3 protein is CASSQDLLAGGRTQYF. CDR3 coding DNA: TGTGCCAGCAGCCAAGACCTACTAGCGGGTGGCCGGACCCAGTACTTC.

This clonotype was seen at least ten times. The V gene is TRBV24-1, the J gene TRBJ2-2; D ambiguous. Germline assignment: CDR1 KGHDR and CDR2 SFDVKD. V gave up 1 base and J gave up 0 bases, with 8 bases separating them. This CDR3 has 16 residues. The CDR3 loop reads CATSDFQTANTGELFF. The DNA for the CDR3 is TGTGCCACCAGTGATTTTCAGACGGCGAACACCGGGGAGCTGTTTTTT.

This sequence joins TRBV5-1 and TRBJ2-2; D gene unclear. The germline V gene has CDR1 SGHRS and CDR2 YFSETQ. V lost 0 bases and J lost 4, with 13 bases in between. This CDR3 contains 16 residues. The CDR3 is CASSLAPLRFTGELFF. In nucleotides, the CDR3 is TGCGCCAGCAGCTTGGCCCCCCTCCGTTTCACCGGGGAGCTGTTTTTT.

This clonotype was detected ten times or more. The V gene is TRBV10-3, the J gene TRBJ2-5, with 7 bases identical to TRBD2. The CDR3 extends over 13 amino acids. In germline, CDR1 is ENHRY, CDR2 SYGVKD. V was pared by 6 bases and J by 5 bases, with 6 bases of the junction left unmatched. The CDR3 reads CAIRAGAGETQYF. Here the CDR3 DNA reads TGTGCCATCAGGGCGGGAGCGGGGGAGACCCAGTACTTC.

This clonotype was seen ten or more times. The V gene is TRBV5-1, the J gene TRBJ2-3; the match to TRBD1 covers 8 bases. CDR3 length: 11 residues. After removal of 3 bases from V and 14 bases from J, the junction contained 5 bases not matched to a gene. Per the germline V gene, CDR1 is SGHRS and CDR2 is YFSETQ. The CDR3 spells CASSSQGARYF. The CDR3 DNA reads as TGCGCCAGCAGCTCCCAGGGGGCGCGGTATTTT.

This clonotype was seen repeatedly, ten times or more. The J gene is TRBJ2-1, the V gene TRBV7-2; D gene uncertain. The V end lost 5 bases, the J end lost 5 bases, and 10 bases lay between the germline ends. Germline CDR1 reads SGHTA; CDR2 reads FQGNSA. The CDR3 is 13 residues long. This chain's CDR3 is CASSGVRNNEQFF. In nucleotides, the CDR3 is TGTGCCAGCAGCGGGGTTAGAAACAATGAGCAGTTCTTC.

This sequence joins TRBV12-3 or TRBV12-4 and TRBJ1-1; D ambiguous. The CDR3 loop spans 12 amino acids. The V end lost 3 bases, the J end lost 7 bases, and 9 bases lay between the germline ends. CDR3 loop: CASSLDRREAFF. The DNA of the CDR3 is TGTGCCAGCAGTTTGGACCGCCGTGAAGCTTTCTTT.

J is TRBJ1-6 and V is TRBV30; D remains ambiguous. V gave up 2 bases and J gave up 7 bases, with 15 bases separating them. The V gene's germline CDR1 is GTSNPN and CDR2 SVGIG (reference sequence). The CDR3 is made up of 15 amino acids. For the CDR3, the DNA is TGTGCCTGGAGTTTATCTATCGGGGTAAATTCACCCCTCCACTTT. This translates into CAWSLSIGVNSPLHF.

This clonotype has just a few counts. The CDR3 nucleotides are TGCGCCAGTATAGACGCAAGGGCCTCCTACGAGCAGTACTTC. Its translation: CASIDARASYEQYF. The V and J genes are TRBV5-1 and TRBJ2-7; D unresolved. The germline V gene has CDR1 SGHRS and CDR2 YFSETQ. This CDR3 has 14 amino acids. Trimming shortened V by 8 bases and J by 0 bases, and 15 bases separated the two germline ends.

This clonotype was recorded at least ten times. V is TRBV7-2 and J is TRBJ2-7, with 10 bases aligning to TRBD2. The V segment lost 9 bases and the J segment 2 bases; nucleotides outside the gene matches: 4. This CDR3 has 13 amino acids. Germline assignment: CDR1 SGHTA and CDR2 FQGNSA. CDR3 coding DNA: TGTGCCAGTACTAGCGGGGTTACCTACGAGCAGTACTTC. Amino acid sequence: CASTSGVTYEQYF.

This clonotype has ten or more counts. The chain has TRBV7-2 and TRBJ2-7; 7 bases are shared with TRBD1. J lost 0 bases, V lost 5 bases, and 7 bases had no gene match. The CDR3 is made up of 15 amino acids. CDR1 SGHTA and CDR2 FQGNSA come from the germline V gene. Here the CDR3 reads CASSPLWDSSYEQYF. The CDR3 DNA is TGTGCCAGCAGCCCGCTCTGGGACAGCTCCTACGAGCAGTACTTC.

The chain carries TRBV6-2 or TRBV6-3 and TRBJ2-7, with 8 bases fitting TRBD2. Germline CDR1 and CDR2: MNHEY and SVGEGT. Trimming took 2 bases from V and 1 from J; bases not matched to a gene: 13. This CDR3 contains 18 residues. The CDR3 bases are TGTGCCAGCAGTTACGTCGTCGGGAGGGCCGCATCGTCCTACGAGCAGTACTTC. Its protein product is CASSYVVGRAASSYEQYF.

This clonotype showed up many times. An end of the junction differs from the germline gene, which may be a read error. The genes are TRBV5-1 and TRBJ2-5; TRBD2 matches 12 bases. CDR3 length: 14 residues. Germline V CDR1 and CDR2: SGHRS, YFSETQ. This CDR3 is CASSPGTSGETQYF. CDR3 nucleotide sequence: TGTGCCAGCAGCCCCGGGACTAGCGGGGAGACCCAGTACTTC.

This clonotype was seen many times. The chain has TRBV12-3 or TRBV12-4 and TRBJ2-7; D unclear. V dropped 7 bases and J dropped 1 base, with 14 bases sitting between them. The CDR3 contains 14 residues. The CDR3 sequence: CASKGSTASYEQYF. CDR3 coding DNA: TGTGCCAGCAAAGGGTCCACCGCGTCCTACGAGCAGTACTTC.

This clonotype was counted between two and nine times. Relative to the germline gene, one junction end is altered; a read error may explain this. The V gene is TRBV12-3 or TRBV12-4, the J gene TRBJ2-5, with 14 bases that match TRBD2. The CDR3 has 14 amino acids. The CDR3 DNA is TGTGCCAGCAGTTTAAGCGGGACTAGCGGGGGCCAAAACTTC. Its protein is CASSLSGTSGGQNF.